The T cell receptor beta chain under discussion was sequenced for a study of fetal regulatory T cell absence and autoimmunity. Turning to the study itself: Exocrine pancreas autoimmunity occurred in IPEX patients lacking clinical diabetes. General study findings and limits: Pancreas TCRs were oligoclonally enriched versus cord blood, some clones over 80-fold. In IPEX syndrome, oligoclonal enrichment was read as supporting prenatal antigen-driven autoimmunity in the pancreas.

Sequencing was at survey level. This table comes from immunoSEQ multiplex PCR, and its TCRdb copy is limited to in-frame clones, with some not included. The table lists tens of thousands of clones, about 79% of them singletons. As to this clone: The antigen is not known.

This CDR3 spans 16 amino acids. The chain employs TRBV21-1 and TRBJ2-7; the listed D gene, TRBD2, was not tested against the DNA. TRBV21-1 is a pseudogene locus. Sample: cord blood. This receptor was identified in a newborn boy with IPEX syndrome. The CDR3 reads CASSKVQGGRINEQYF. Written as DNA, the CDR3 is TGTGCCAGCAGCAAGGTTCAGGGCGGGAGAATCAACGAGCAGTACTTC.